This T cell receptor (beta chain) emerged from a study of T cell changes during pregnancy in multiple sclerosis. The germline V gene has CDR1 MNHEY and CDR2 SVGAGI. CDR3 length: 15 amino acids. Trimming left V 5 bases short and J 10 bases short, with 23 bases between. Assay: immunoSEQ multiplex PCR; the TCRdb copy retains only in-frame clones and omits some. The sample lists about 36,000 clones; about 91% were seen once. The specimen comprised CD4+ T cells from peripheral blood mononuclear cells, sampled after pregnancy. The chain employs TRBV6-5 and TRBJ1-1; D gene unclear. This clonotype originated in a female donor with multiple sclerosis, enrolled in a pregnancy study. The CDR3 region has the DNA TGTGCCAGCAGTCGACTGCCGGGTTCCGCCAGTGGAGCTTTCTTT. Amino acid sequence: CASSRLPGSASGAFF.